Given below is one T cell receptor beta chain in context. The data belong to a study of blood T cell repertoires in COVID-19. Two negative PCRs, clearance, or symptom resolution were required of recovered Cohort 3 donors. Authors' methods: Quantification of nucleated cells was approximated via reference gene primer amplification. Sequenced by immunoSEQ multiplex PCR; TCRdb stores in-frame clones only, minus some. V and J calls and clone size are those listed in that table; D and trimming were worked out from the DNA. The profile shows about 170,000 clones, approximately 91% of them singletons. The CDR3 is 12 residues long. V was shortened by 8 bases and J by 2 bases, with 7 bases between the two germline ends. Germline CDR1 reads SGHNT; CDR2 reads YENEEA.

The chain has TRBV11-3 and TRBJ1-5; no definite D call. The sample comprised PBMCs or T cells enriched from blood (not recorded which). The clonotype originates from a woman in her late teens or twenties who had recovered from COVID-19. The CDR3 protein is CASQLGNQPQHF. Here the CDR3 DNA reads TGTGCCAGCCAACTGGGCAATCAGCCCCAGCATTTT. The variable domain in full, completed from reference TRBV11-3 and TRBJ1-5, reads EAGVVQSPRYKIIEKKQPVAFWCNPISGHNTLYWYLQNLGQGPELLIRYENEEAVDDSQLPKDRFSAERLKGVDSTLKIQPAELGDSAVYLCASQLGNQPQHFGDGTRLSIL.